The 16 T cell receptor beta chains reported below all come from one sample, sequenced in a study of blood T cell repertoires in COVID-19 (dated by TCRdb to the early 2020s). The library was made by the immunoSEQ multiplex PCR assay. As stored in TCRdb, this immuneACCESS dataset retains in-frame rearrangements with V and J assigned. A fraction of the clones does not appear; measured against another copy, unresolved V genes explain less than half of the discrepancy, and the remainder lacks a known reason. The sample table holds about 76,000 clones, of which about 80% were seen once. The top ten clones comprise about 16% of the sample. The sequenced sample consisted of peripheral blood. These receptors all come from a human donor in a cohort sampled during active COVID-19.

The chain combines TRBV11-1 with TRBJ2-1, with 12 bases identical to TRBD2. CDR3 length: 14 amino acids. Germline V gene data show CDR1 as SGHAT and CDR2 as FQDESV (reference sequence). V gave up 6 bases and J gave up 13 bases; unmatched junction bases: 10. Here the CDR3 reads CASSLAGGPMGQFF. As DNA, the CDR3 is TGTGCCAGCAGTCTAGCGGGAGGGCCAATGGGTCAGTTCTTC.

The chain uses TRBV15 and TRBJ2-2; D might be TRBD2 (5 bases). The germline V and J ends were trimmed by 0 bases and 3 bases, with 11 bases remaining between them. CDR3 length equals 16 residues. The germline gives CDR1 LNHNV, CDR2 YYDKDF (reference sequence). CDR3 sequence: CATSRDGVGYTGELFF. The DNA for the CDR3 is TGTGCCACCAGCAGAGACGGGGTGGGTTACACCGGGGAGCTGTTTTTT.

V gene TRBV6-4 combines with J gene TRBJ2-3; tentatively, D is TRBD2 (7 bases). The germline gives CDR1 MRHNA, CDR2 SNTAGT. V lost 4 bases and J lost 5, with 16 bases in between. There are 15 residues in the CDR3. CDR3 sequence: CASSVQGGPGDTQYF. CDR3 DNA sequence: TGTGCCAGCAGTGTACAGGGAGGGCCAGGAGATACGCAGTATTTT.

The chain employs TRBV6-5 and TRBJ1-1; 9 bases line up with TRBD1. The CDR3 runs 14 residues. Trimming removed 6 bases from V and 6 bases from J; junction bases left unmatched: 8. CDR1 and CDR2 from the germline V gene are MNHEY and SVGAGI. The CDR3 DNA is TGTGCCAGCAGCCTCGGACAGGGGAGGGCTGAAGCTTTCTTT. Its translation: CASSLGQGRAEAFF.

The genes are TRBV5-1 and TRBJ2-3; the D is unclear. The CDR3 runs 14 residues. Per the germline V gene, CDR1 is SGHRS and CDR2 is YFSETQ. Trimming left V 0 bases short and J 2 bases short, with 7 bases between. CDR3 sequence: CASSLVPLTDTQYF. As DNA, the CDR3 is TGCGCCAGCAGCTTGGTCCCCCTCACAGATACGCAGTATTTT.

The table lists this clone with a few counts. The V and J genes are TRBV19 and TRBJ1-2, with 7 bases fitting TRBD1. Trimming cost V 4 bases and J 8 bases; bases outside gene matches: 7. CDR3 length equals 13 residues. The germline gives CDR1 LNHDA, CDR2 SQIVND (reference sequence). CDR3 in amino acids: CASSRDRVGGYTF. In DNA form, the CDR3 reads TGTGCCAGTAGTAGAGACAGGGTTGGAGGCTACACCTTC. The full variable domain, in which reference TRBV19 and TRBJ1-2 provide the parts outside the CDR3, is DGGITQSPKYLFRKEGQNVTLSCEQNLNHDAMYWYRQDPGQGLRLIYYSQIVNDFQKGDIAEGYSVSREKKESFPLTVTSAQKNPTAFYLCASSRDRVGGYTFGSGTRLTVV.

The rearrangement joins TRBV3-1 (or the pseudogene TRBV3-2) to TRBJ1-1; TRBD1 aligns across 7 bases. This CDR3 is 15 amino acids long. The J segment lost 0 bases and the V segment lost 4 bases, leaving 5 bases of the junction unmatched. Looked up from germline, CDR1 is LGHDT and CDR2 is YNNKEL (reference sequence). The CDR3 coding sequence is TGTGCCAGCAGCCGTGGGACAGTTCTGAACACTGAAGCTTTCTTT. Amino acids: CASSRGTVLNTEAFF.

The chain employs TRBV20-1 and TRBJ1-2; tentatively, D is TRBD1 (6 bases). V lost 3 bases and J 6 bases, leaving 11 bases between the germline ends. The CDR3 has 12 residues. The germline V gene encodes CDR1 DFQATT and CDR2 SNEGSKA (reference sequence). The CDR3, as DNA: TGCAGTGCTAGTGCAGGGGCTAATGGCTACACCTTC. It is translated as CSASAGANGYTF.

This chain links TRBV24-1 with TRBJ1-3; 11 bases fit TRBD1. This CDR3 comprises 20 residues. Germline CDR1 reads KGHDR; CDR2 reads SFDVKD. Unmatched junction bases numbered 14, after V lost 3 bases and J lost 2 bases. In DNA form, the CDR3 reads TGTGCCACCAGTGATGCCGGGACAGGGGGGCCCTTGTTGGCTGGAAACACCATATATTTT. The encoded protein is CATSDAGTGGPLLAGNTIYF.

This clone has only one observation. This chain uses TRBV7-2 with TRBJ2-7, with D possibly being TRBD2 (6 bases). The CDR3 length is 13 residues. V lost 7 bases, J lost 2 bases, and 12 bases lay in between. Germline CDR1 SGHTA, CDR2 FQGNSA. CDR3 region: CASTLALAYEQYF. DNA of the CDR3: TGTGCCAGCACTCTAGCGTTGGCCTACGAGCAGTACTTC.

The V call is TRBV3-1 (or the pseudogene TRBV3-2), the J call TRBJ2-3, with 13 bases aligning to TRBD2. The CDR3 loop spans 16 amino acids. The junction had 5 bases not matched to a gene; V was cut back by 4 bases and J by 4 bases. Germline loops: CDR1 LGHDT, CDR2 YNNKEL (reference sequence). The CDR3 DNA reads as TGTGCCAGCAGCCTTCGGACTAGCGGGAGAGCAGATACGCAGTATTTT. Its translation: CASSLRTSGRADTQYF.

This clone appeared a few times. The V call is TRBV21-1, the J call TRBJ2-1; the table assigns TRBD2, which was not confirmed against the DNA. TRBV21-1 is an annotated pseudogene. This CDR3 has 12 amino acids. CDR3 residues: CASSNLRGEQFF. Here the CDR3 DNA reads TGTGCCAGCAGCAATCTTCGGGGTGAGCAGTTCTTC.

The chain carries TRBV9 and TRBJ1-1; maybe TRBD1 (5 bases). The CDR3 is 15 amino acids. Per germline, CDR1 SGDLS and CDR2 YYNGEE. The V end was cut by 0 bases, the J end by 4 bases, with 13 bases between. The CDR3 nucleotides are TGTGCCAGCAGCGTAGTGACGGGGGAAGGCACTGAAGCTTTCTTT. Protein sequence: CASSVVTGEGTEAFF.

The rearrangement uses TRBV28 and TRBJ2-7; 15 bases map to TRBD2. Trimming removed 6 bases from V and 0 bases from J; junction bases left unmatched: 15. CDR3 length: 20 amino acids. Looked up from germline, CDR1 is MDHEN and CDR2 is SYDVKM. CDR3 sequence (DNA): TGTGCCAGCAGCTTTTGGGGACTAGCGGGAGGTTCGGGGAGCTCCTACGAGCAGTACTTC. Protein product: CASSFWGLAGGSGSSYEQYF.

The gene calls are TRBV7-2 and TRBJ2-3, with 13 bases that match TRBD2. Losses at the gene ends were 5 bases for V and 3 bases for J; bases not matched to a gene: 5. This CDR3 is 16 amino acids long. Germline V gene data show CDR1 as SGHTA and CDR2 as FQGNSA. CDR3 nucleotides: TGTGCCAGCAGCAGCGGACTAGCGGGAGTGACAGATACGCAGTATTTT. Translation: CASSSGLAGVTDTQYF. Using reference TRBV7-2 and TRBJ2-3 for the parts outside the CDR3, the full variable domain is GAGVSQSPSNKVTEKGKDVELRCDPISGHTALYWYRQSLGQGLEFLIYFQGNSAPDKSGLPSDRFSAERTGGSVSTLTIQRTQQEDSAVYLCASSSGLAGVTDTQYFGPGTRLTVL.

The chain carries TRBV12-3 or TRBV12-4 and TRBJ1-2; 9 bases fit TRBD1. The CDR3 totals 13 residues. V dropped 3 bases and J dropped 7; count of bases not matched to a gene: 3. CDR3 in DNA: TGTGCCAGCAGTTTCGTGACAGGGGGTGGCTACACCTTC. It codes for CASSFVTGGGYTF.